This is a list of T cell receptor beta chains from one sample in a study of blood T cell repertoires in COVID-19. Assay: immunoSEQ multiplex PCR; the TCRdb copy retains only in-frame clones and omits some. The data contain about 170,000 clones, approximately 92% of them singletons. What was sequenced was peripheral blood. The receptor set was obtained from a woman between 45 and 60 years old with acute or convalescent COVID-19. The CDR3 runs from the conserved cysteine through the conserved F or W. A D gene is named only where the DNA matches it firmly. Clone size appears in some rows only: once, few, many, or a class for an expanded clone.

d_gene,j_gene,abundance,v_gene,CDR3aa,CDR3nt
.,TRBJ2-1,.,TRBV6-4,CASSLSTYNEQFF,TGTGCCAGCAGCTTGAGTACCTACAATGAGCAGTTCTTC
.,TRBJ1-6,.,TRBV25-1,CASSEGGPPLHF,TGTGCCAGCAGTGAGGGAGGGCCTCCCCTCCACTTT
.,TRBJ1-1,.,TRBV5-1,CASSAVPGAEAFF,TGCGCCAGCAGCGCAGTACCGGGAGCAGAAGCTTTCTTT
TRBD1,TRBJ1-2,.,TRBV27,CASSRGTGNGYTF,TGTGCCAGCAGCCGCGGGACAGGGAATGGCTACACCTTC
TRBD2,TRBJ2-5,.,TRBV10-2,CASSGTSGRRGGQETQYF,TGCGCCAGCAGTGGAACTAGCGGGAGGCGCGGAGGCCAAGAGACCCAGTACTTC
.,TRBJ1-1,.,TRBV7-3,CASGTDSNTEAFF,TGTGCCAGCGGGACTGATTCCAACACTGAAGCTTTCTTT
TRBD2,TRBJ2-5,.,TRBV15,CATTRAGLETQYF,TGTGCCACCACGAGAGCGGGGTTGGAGACCCAGTACTTC
.,TRBJ1-2,.,TRBV7-3,CASSLDPGRAGGYTF,TGTGCCAGCAGCTTAGACCCGGGGAGGGCGGGAGGCTACACCTTC
TRBD1,TRBJ1-3,.,TRBV28,CASTRTGAISGNTIYF,TGTGCCAGCACCCGGACAGGGGCGATCTCTGGAAACACCATATATTTT
.,TRBJ1-1,.,TRBV4-1,CASRLGRGGVSEAFF,TGCGCCAGCAGATTGGGTCGGGGAGGGGTATCTGAAGCTTTCTTT
.,TRBJ2-6,.,TRBV7-8,CASSLGEANVLTF,TGTGCCAGCAGCTTAGGCGAGGCCAACGTCCTGACTTTC
.,TRBJ2-3,.,TRBV7-2,CASSLGSTSTDTQYF,TGTGCCAGCAGCTTAGGAAGTACTAGCACAGATACGCAGTATTTT
.,TRBJ1-2,.,TRBV12-3/TRBV12-4,CASSRLGGYGYTF,TGTGCCAGCAGTCGATTGGGGGGCTATGGCTACACCTTC
TRBD2,TRBJ2-5,.,TRBV4-1,CASSQEGGGALQETQYF,TGCGCCAGCAGCCAAGAAGGCGGGGGGGCTTTACAAGAGACCCAGTACTTC
.,TRBJ2-3,.,TRBV15,CATSRERQSDTQYF,TGTGCCACCAGCAGAGAGAGGCAGTCGGATACGCAGTATTTT
.,TRBJ1-2,.,TRBV7-2,CASSSVGGEWGYTF,TGTGCCAGCAGCTCCGTCGGGGGGGAGTGGGGCTACACCTTC
TRBD2,TRBJ2-1,.,TRBV5-1,CASSLRSVTSGGANEQFF,TGCGCCAGCAGCCTCCGCTCCGTGACTAGCGGGGGGGCCAATGAGCAGTTCTTC
.,TRBJ2-3,.,TRBV7-3,CASSPTTSTDTQYF,TGTGCCAGCAGCCCGACAACTAGCACAGATACGCAGTATTTT
TRBD2,TRBJ2-3,.,TRBV7-8,CASSRAGGRTQYF,TGTGCCAGCAGCAGAGCGGGGGGGCGTACGCAGTATTTT
.,TRBJ2-2,few,TRBV7-8,CASTLSQVTGELFF,TGTGCCAGCACCCTATCTCAGGTCACCGGGGAGCTGTTTTTT
.,TRBJ2-7,.,TRBV9,CASSPPGFDEQYF,TGTGCCAGCAGCCCCCCCGGGTTCGACGAGCAGTACTTC
.,TRBJ1-4,.,TRBV15,CATSRVRATNEKLFF,TGTGCCACCAGCAGGGTTCGGGCAACTAATGAAAAACTGTTTTTT
.,TRBJ1-2,.,TRBV30,CAWRSVQGPVYGYTF,TGTGCCTGGCGCTCGGTACAGGGACCCGTCTATGGCTACACCTTC
.,TRBJ2-5,.,TRBV2,CASSETRTQETQYF,TGTGCCAGCAGTGAAACCCGGACACAAGAGACCCAGTACTTC
TRBD1,TRBJ1-2,.,TRBV24-1,CATSAGAGGVGYTF,TGTGCCACCAGTGCCGGGGCAGGGGGCGTGGGCTACACCTTC
.,TRBJ2-7,.,TRBV7-2,CASSLGGLGGYEQYF,TGTGCCAGCAGCTTAGGAGGGCTAGGAGGCTACGAGCAGTACTTC
.,TRBJ1-5,once,TRBV27,CASSPPPRYQPQHF,TGTGCCAGCAGTCCTCCCCCTAGGTATCAGCCCCAGCATTTT
.,TRBJ1-1,.,TRBV30,CAWSVGHLNTEAFF,TGTGCCTGGAGTGTGGGACACCTGAACACTGAAGCTTTCTTT
.,TRBJ2-3,.,TRBV9,CASSVDNGGTTDTQYF,TGTGCCAGCAGCGTAGATAACGGGGGAACCACAGATACGCAGTATTTT
.,TRBJ2-1,.,TRBV11-1,CASSLVPDLLGEQFF,TGTGCCAGCAGCTTAGTCCCTGATCTCCTCGGTGAGCAGTTCTTC